One and the same sample provided the 3 T cell receptor beta chains below, sequenced in a study of vaccination and CD4 T cells after COVID-19. Sequenced with the Oncomine TCR Beta short-read assay was DNA taken from cultured CD4+ T cells. TCRdb itself ran the PCR reads through MiXCR, one entry per CDR3 protein. Among 19,000 or so distinct CDR3 sequences, roughly 46% were seen once, and the ten largest hold about 3%. Their antigens remain unidentified. Treatment: roughly 10-day PBMC culture with coronavirus spike peptide pools or control peptides (ViraFEST assay). The sequencing used CD4+ T cells from blood, cultured in vitro, collected after SARS-CoV-2 vaccination. Source of these receptors: a human donor who had recovered from COVID-19.

A few counts support this clonotype. The chain recombines TRBV12-3 or TRBV12-4 with TRBJ2-5; D gene uncertain. The V end lost 8 bases, the J end lost 5 bases, and 15 bases lay between the germline ends. CDR3 length equals 13 residues. CDR3 sequence (DNA): TGTGCCAGCCGCACTTCCCTAGAGGAGACCCAGTACTTC. Translated, it gives CASRTSLEETQYF.

CDR3 nucleotides: TGCAGTGCTGAGGAGACTTCTTCCCTATACACAGATACGCAGTATTTT. It is translated as CSAEETSSLYTDTQYF. The chain recombines TRBV20-1 with TRBJ2-3; D ambiguous. CDR1 and CDR2 from the germline V gene are DFQATT and SNEGSKA (reference sequence). With 5 bases removed from V and 2 bases from J, the gap between germline ends came to 20 bases. The CDR3 runs 16 residues.

The chain is built from TRBV7-2 and TRBJ1-5; the D gene is possibly TRBD1 (5 bases). Trimming pared 1 base from V and 7 bases from J, leaving 14 bases between. The CDR3 is 15 residues long. From germline, CDR1 is SGHTA and CDR2 FQGNSA. This CDR3 reads CASSLELGVRQPQHF. The CDR3 coding sequence is TGTGCCAGCAGCTTAGAATTGGGGGTCCGACAGCCCCAGCATTTT.